A single sample gave rise to the 7 T cell receptor beta chains below, sequenced in a study of blood T cell repertoires in COVID-19. Generated by immunoSEQ multiplex PCR, the TCRdb table keeps only in-frame clones and is missing some. The profile shows about 220,000 clones, less than 90% of them singletons. Material: PBMCs or T cells enriched from blood (not recorded which). These receptors all stem from a woman in her 40s who had recovered from COVID-19.

The genes are TRBV14 and TRBJ2-1, with 7 bases that match TRBD2. Germline V gene sequence: CDR1 SGHDN, CDR2 FVKESK. The CDR3 spans 15 residues. J gave up 3 bases and V 4 bases, and 6 bases lay outside the gene matches. CDR3: CASSLSGTNYNEQFF. Written as DNA, the CDR3 is TGTGCCAGCAGCCTCTCCGGGACTAACTACAATGAGCAGTTCTTC. Full variable domain (outside the CDR3, taken from reference TRBV14 and TRBJ2-1): EAGVTQFPSHSVIEKGQTVTLRCDPISGHDNLYWYRRVMGKEIKFLLHFVKESKQDESGMPNNRFLAERTGGTYSTLKVQPAELEDSGVYFCASSLSGTNYNEQFFGPGTRLTVL.

Only one count was recorded for this clone. The chain carries TRBV7-2 and TRBJ1-1; D uncertain. Trimming took 5 bases from V and 2 from J, leaving 9 bases between them. Germline-derived CDR1 and CDR2 are SGHTA and FQGNSA. The CDR3 has 13 residues. CDR3 bases: TGTGCCAGCAGCATTTCAGAAAACACTGAAGCTTTCTTT. Protein sequence: CASSISENTEAFF.

The rearrangement uses TRBV27 and TRBJ2-7; no reliable D call. Trimming took off 6 bases at V and 4 bases at J, with 13 bases between the two ends. CDR1 and CDR2 (germline): MNHEY, SMNVEV (reference sequence). The CDR3 has 13 amino acids. In DNA form, the CDR3 reads TGTGCCAGCAGGCCAAGGATAGCATACGAGCAGTACGTC. Amino acid sequence: CASRPRIAYEQYV.

The rearrangement links TRBV27 to TRBJ2-3; D is unclear. Germline V gene data show CDR1 as MNHEY and CDR2 as SMNVEV (reference sequence). This CDR3 contains 12 residues. Trimming removed 4 bases from V and 7 bases from J, with 9 bases in between. The CDR3 bases are TGTGCCAGCAGTTCCACACCAAATACGCAGTATTTT. Protein sequence: CASSSTPNTQYF.

The chain has TRBV7-2 and TRBJ2-1, with unresolved D. The germline gives CDR1 SGHTA, CDR2 FQGNSA. With 4 bases removed from V and 3 bases from J, the gap between germline ends came to 10 bases. The CDR3 totals 14 residues. CDR3 residues: CASSSEAFYNEQFF. The CDR3 DNA is TGTGCCAGCAGCTCCGAGGCTTTCTACAATGAGCAGTTCTTC.

The sample holds a few counts of this clone. The chain is built from TRBV5-1 and TRBJ2-1; 12 bases align to TRBD1. CDR1 SGHRS and CDR2 YFSETQ come from the germline V gene. Trimming took 2 bases from V and 8 from J; bases not matched to a gene: 8. CDR3 length: 16 amino acids. This chain's CDR3 is CASSFSTGTGGDEQFF. For the CDR3, the DNA is TGCGCCAGCAGCTTCTCGACCGGGACAGGGGGCGATGAGCAGTTCTTC.

This clone was seen a single time. This sequence joins TRBV27 and TRBJ1-1; D is ambiguous. The CDR3 is made up of 17 amino acids. The V end lost 5 bases, the J end lost 0 bases, and 19 bases lay between the germline ends. The germline CDR1 and CDR2 sequences are MNHEY and SMNVEV (reference sequence). CDR3 nucleotide sequence: TGTGCCAGCAGTATGGCCGGGGTTACCATCATGAACACTGAAGCTTTCTTT. It codes for CASSMAGVTIMNTEAFF.